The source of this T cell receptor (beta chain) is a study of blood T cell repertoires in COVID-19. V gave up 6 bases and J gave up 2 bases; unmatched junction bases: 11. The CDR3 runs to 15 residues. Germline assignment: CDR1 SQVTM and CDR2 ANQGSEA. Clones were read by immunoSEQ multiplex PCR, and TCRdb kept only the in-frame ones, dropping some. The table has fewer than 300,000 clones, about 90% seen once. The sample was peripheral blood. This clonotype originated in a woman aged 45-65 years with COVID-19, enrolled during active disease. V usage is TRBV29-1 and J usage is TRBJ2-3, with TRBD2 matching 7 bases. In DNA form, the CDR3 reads TGCAGCGTCCCAGCGGGGTGGACTCCCACAGATACGCAGTATTTT. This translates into CSVPAGWTPTDTQYF.